These T cell receptor beta chains were read from a single sample in a study of radiation and T cells in renal cell carcinoma. Clones were read by immunoSEQ multiplex PCR, and TCRdb kept only the in-frame ones, dropping some. Here the sample spans around 120,000 clones, roughly four fifths being singletons. The specimen comprised blood, sampled from a patient whose treatment included radiotherapy and nephrectomy. Receptor source: a woman aged 60 to 75 with renal cell carcinoma. The CDR3 runs from the conserved cysteine through the conserved F or W. The D gene is left open where the match is weak. Size is stated for part of the rows, as once, few or many counts, or as a class when the clone is expanded.

J gene: TRBJ2-1
clone size: .
V gene: TRBV6-1
D gene: .
CDR3 protein: CASPGSFSYNEQFF
CDR3 DNA: TGTGCCAGCCCAGGGAGCTTCTCCTACAATGAGCAGTTCTTC

J gene: TRBJ1-3
clone size: .
V gene: TRBV30
D gene: .
CDR3 protein: CAWSVRGSGNTIYF
CDR3 DNA: TGTGCCTGGAGTGTACGAGGGTCTGGAAACACCATATATTTT

J gene: TRBJ1-2
clone size: .
V gene: TRBV4-2
D gene: .
CDR3 protein: CASSQSLGPPSGYTF
CDR3 DNA: TGTGCCAGCAGCCAATCGCTCGGACCGCCCTCTGGCTACACCTTC

J gene: TRBJ2-1
clone size: .
V gene: TRBV29-1
D gene: .
CDR3 protein: CSVGVGGTVVSLEQFF
CDR3 DNA: TGCAGCGTTGGCGTGGGGGGGACAGTAGTAAGTTTGGAGCAGTTCTTC

J gene: TRBJ2-1
clone size: .
V gene: TRBV14
D gene: .
CDR3 protein: CASSQVNGGKEFF
CDR3 DNA: TGTGCCAGCAGCCAAGTTAACGGGGGCAAGGAGTTCTTC

J gene: TRBJ2-7
clone size: .
V gene: TRBV27
D gene: TRBD2
CDR3 protein: CASSTLAGPDYEQYF
CDR3 DNA: TGTGCCAGCAGTACCTTAGCGGGACCTGACTACGAGCAGTACTTC

J gene: TRBJ2-1
clone size: .
V gene: TRBV6-5
D gene: .
CDR3 protein: CASSYSIYNEQFF
CDR3 DNA: TGTGCCAGCAGTTACTCGATATACAATGAGCAGTTCTTC

J gene: TRBJ2-2
clone size: .
V gene: TRBV13
D gene: .
CDR3 protein: CASSLGQGGGTGELFF
CDR3 DNA: TGTGCCAGCAGCTTAGGACAGGGCGGTGGCACCGGGGAGCTGTTTTTT

J gene: TRBJ1-6
clone size: .
V gene: TRBV5-6
D gene: .
CDR3 protein: CASSLDPVGSYNSPLHF
CDR3 DNA: TGTGCCAGCAGCTTGGATCCGGTAGGCTCCTATAATTCACCCCTCCACTTT

J gene: TRBJ2-3
clone size: .
V gene: TRBV7-9
D gene: .
CDR3 protein: CASSLASGLGDTQYF
CDR3 DNA: TGTGCCAGCAGCTTAGCGTCGGGCCTTGGGGATACGCAGTATTTT

J gene: TRBJ2-7
clone size: .
V gene: TRBV7-2
D gene: TRBD1
CDR3 protein: CASSLGRQGYEQYF
CDR3 DNA: TGTGCCAGCAGCTTAGGGAGACAGGGTTACGAGCAGTACTTC

J gene: TRBJ1-1
clone size: once
V gene: TRBV6-1
D gene: TRBD1
CDR3 protein: CASRDPPRGLTEAFF
CDR3 DNA: TGTGCCAGCAGAGACCCCCCCAGGGGGCTAACTGAAGCTTTCTTT

J gene: TRBJ2-3
clone size: few
V gene: TRBV7-2
D gene: .
CDR3 protein: CASSLAITDTQYF
CDR3 DNA: TGTGCCAGCAGCTTAGCGATCACAGATACGCAGTATTTT

J gene: TRBJ2-7
clone size: once
V gene: TRBV2
D gene: TRBD1
CDR3 protein: CASILGQGAYEQYF
CDR3 DNA: TGTGCCAGCATTCTGGGACAGGGAGCCTACGAGCAGTACTTC

J gene: TRBJ2-1
clone size: .
V gene: TRBV6-5
D gene: .
CDR3 protein: CASSSPLAGNEQFF
CDR3 DNA: TGTGCCAGCAGTTCCCCCCTTGCGGGGAATGAGCAGTTCTTC

J gene: TRBJ1-3
clone size: .
V gene: TRBV6-5
D gene: .
CDR3 protein: CASSSLKGSGGNTIYF
CDR3 DNA: TGTGCCAGCAGTTCGCTAAAGGGTTCAGGTGGAAACACCATATATTTT

J gene: TRBJ2-7
clone size: .
V gene: TRBV19
D gene: TRBD1
CDR3 protein: CASSIGNRGFEQYF
CDR3 DNA: TGTGCCAGTAGTATTGGGAACAGGGGATTCGAGCAGTACTTC

J gene: TRBJ2-3
clone size: .
V gene: TRBV5-1
D gene: TRBD2
CDR3 protein: CATHTEAGRSTDTQYF
CDR3 DNA: TGCGCCACCCACACCGAAGCGGGACGAAGCACAGATACGCAGTATTTT

J gene: TRBJ2-7
clone size: .
V gene: TRBV6-6
D gene: TRBD2
CDR3 protein: CASSWSVGSGGDEQYF
CDR3 DNA: TGTGCCAGCAGTTGGAGCGTTGGTAGCGGGGGCGACGAGCAGTACTTC

J gene: TRBJ2-2
clone size: .
V gene: TRBV5-1
D gene: .
CDR3 protein: CASSLFAQAVDANTGELFF
CDR3 DNA: TGCGCCAGCAGCCTTTTTGCCCAGGCCGTTGACGCGAACACCGGGGAGCTGTTTTTT

J gene: TRBJ2-7
clone size: .
V gene: TRBV9
D gene: TRBD1
CDR3 protein: CASSPSPGTGIHEQYF
CDR3 DNA: TGTGCCAGCAGCCCTAGTCCCGGGACAGGGATCCACGAGCAGTACTTC

J gene: TRBJ2-5
clone size: .
V gene: TRBV20-1
D gene: .
CDR3 protein: CSASEAGQYF
CDR3 DNA: TGCAGTGCTAGTGAGGCGGGCCAGTACTTC

J gene: TRBJ1-6
clone size: .
V gene: TRBV4-1
D gene: .
CDR3 protein: CASSHALGTFEGNSPLHF
CDR3 DNA: TGCGCCAGCAGCCACGCCCTCGGGACTTTCGAGGGGAATTCACCCCTCCACTTT

J gene: TRBJ1-2
clone size: .
V gene: TRBV7-2
D gene: .
CDR3 protein: CASSPRPYGYTF
CDR3 DNA: TGTGCCAGCAGCCCACGTCCGTACGGCTACACCTTC

J gene: TRBJ2-1
clone size: .
V gene: TRBV6-1
D gene: .
CDR3 protein: CASRGQANNEQFF
CDR3 DNA: TGTGCCAGCAGGGGACAAGCTAACAATGAGCAGTTCTTC

J gene: TRBJ1-1
clone size: .
V gene: TRBV6-5
D gene: .
CDR3 protein: CASIRARVEAFF
CDR3 DNA: TGTGCCAGCATCAGGGCTAGAGTTGAAGCTTTCTTT

J gene: TRBJ2-1
clone size: .
V gene: TRBV12-5
D gene: TRBD1
CDR3 protein: CASGSDPGQGFYEQFF
CDR3 DNA: TGTGCTAGTGGTTCGGATCCGGGACAGGGTTTTTATGAGCAGTTCTTC

J gene: TRBJ2-6
clone size: .
V gene: TRBV7-9
D gene: .
CDR3 protein: CASSLGELSGANVLTF
CDR3 DNA: TGTGCCAGCAGCTTAGGGGAACTCTCTGGGGCCAACGTCCTGACTTTC

J gene: TRBJ2-1
clone size: .
V gene: TRBV5-1
D gene: .
CDR3 protein: CASSIEARRDNEQFF
CDR3 DNA: TGCGCCAGCAGCATCGAGGCGAGGAGGGACAATGAGCAGTTCTTC

J gene: TRBJ1-1
clone size: .
V gene: TRBV10-2
D gene: .
CDR3 protein: CASQKGGRNTEAFF
CDR3 DNA: TGCGCCAGCCAGAAGGGGGGCAGGAACACTGAAGCTTTCTTT

J gene: TRBJ2-7
clone size: .
V gene: TRBV6-1
D gene: .
CDR3 protein: CASSETHGTEQYF
CDR3 DNA: TGTGCCAGCAGTGAAACCCACGGCACCGAGCAGTACTTC

J gene: TRBJ1-4
clone size: .
V gene: TRBV4-3
D gene: TRBD1
CDR3 protein: CASSLGGPNEKLFF
CDR3 DNA: TGCGCCAGCAGCCTAGGGGGCCCTAATGAAAAACTGTTTTTT

J gene: TRBJ2-7
clone size: .
V gene: TRBV30
D gene: .
CDR3 protein: CAWSRGFGFHEQYF
CDR3 DNA: TGTGCCTGGAGTCGGGGGTTCGGGTTCCACGAGCAGTACTTC

J gene: TRBJ2-7
clone size: .
V gene: TRBV7-9
D gene: .
CDR3 protein: CASSYSPGRHLEQYF
CDR3 DNA: TGTGCCAGCAGCTACTCTCCGGGACGGCATTTAGAGCAGTACTTC

J gene: TRBJ2-5
clone size: .
V gene: TRBV13
D gene: .
CDR3 protein: CASSSGPRETQYF
CDR3 DNA: TGTGCCAGCAGCTCGGGACCACGGGAGACCCAGTACTTC

J gene: TRBJ2-3
clone size: .
V gene: TRBV7-2
D gene: .
CDR3 protein: CASSLMTGPTDTQYF
CDR3 DNA: TGTGCCAGCAGCTTGATGACAGGTCCCACAGATACGCAGTATTTT

J gene: TRBJ2-1
clone size: few
V gene: TRBV30
D gene: TRBD2
CDR3 protein: CAWSNRWASGRNTHNEQFF
CDR3 DNA: TGTGCCTGGAGTAATCGTTGGGCTAGCGGGAGAAATACCCACAATGAGCAGTTCTTC

J gene: TRBJ1-2
clone size: .
V gene: TRBV18
D gene: .
CDR3 protein: CASSPPGHAYGYTF
CDR3 DNA: TGTGCCAGCTCACCGCCGGGACACGCGTATGGCTACACCTTC

J gene: TRBJ1-5
clone size: .
V gene: TRBV2
D gene: TRBD1
CDR3 protein: CASSDPGWTGQPQHF
CDR3 DNA: TGTGCCAGCAGTGACCCTGGTTGGACAGGGCAGCCCCAGCATTTT

J gene: TRBJ2-2
clone size: .
V gene: TRBV5-6
D gene: .
CDR3 protein: CASSFRQTNTGELFF
CDR3 DNA: TGTGCCAGCAGCTTTAGACAGACGAACACCGGGGAGCTGTTTTTT

J gene: TRBJ2-2
clone size: .
V gene: TRBV4-2
D gene: TRBD2
CDR3 protein: CASSQGREGRGGELFF
CDR3 DNA: TGTGCCAGCAGCCAAGGACGGGAGGGCCGGGGCGGGGAGCTGTTTTTT